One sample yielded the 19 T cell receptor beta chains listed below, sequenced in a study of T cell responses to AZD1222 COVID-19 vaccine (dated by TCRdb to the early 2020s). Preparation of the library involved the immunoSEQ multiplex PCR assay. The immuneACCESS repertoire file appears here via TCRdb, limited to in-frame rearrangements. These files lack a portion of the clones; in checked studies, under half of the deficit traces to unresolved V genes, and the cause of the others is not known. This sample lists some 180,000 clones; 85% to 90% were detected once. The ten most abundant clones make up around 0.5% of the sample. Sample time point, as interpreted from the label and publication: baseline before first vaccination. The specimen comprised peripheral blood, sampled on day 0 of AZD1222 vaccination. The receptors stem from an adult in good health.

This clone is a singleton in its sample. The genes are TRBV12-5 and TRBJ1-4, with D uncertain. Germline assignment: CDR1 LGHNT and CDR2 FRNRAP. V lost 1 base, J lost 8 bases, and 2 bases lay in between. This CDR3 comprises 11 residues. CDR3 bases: TGTGCTAGTGGTTTGGGGGAAAAACTGTTTTTT. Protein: CASGLGEKLFF.

CDR3 region: CASSQDRGGFSGNTIYF. DNA of the CDR3: TGCGCCAGCAGCCAAGACAGGGGGGGCTTCTCTGGAAACACCATATATTTT. The rearrangement uses TRBV4-3 and TRBJ1-3; 7 bases fit TRBD1. This CDR3 spans 17 amino acids. V shed 0 bases and J 0 bases; nucleotides not matched to a gene: 5. CDR1 and CDR2 (germline): LGHNA, YSLEER.

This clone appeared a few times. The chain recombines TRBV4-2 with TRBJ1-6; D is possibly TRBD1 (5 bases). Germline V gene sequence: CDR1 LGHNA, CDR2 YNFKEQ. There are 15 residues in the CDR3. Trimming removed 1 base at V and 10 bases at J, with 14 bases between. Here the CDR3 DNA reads TGTGCCAGCAGCCAAGGGGGACTCTCGAGATCACCCCTCCACTTT. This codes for CASSQGGLSRSPLHF.

The CDR3 spells CASSPPRGGQETQYF. CDR3 sequence (DNA): TGTGCCAGCTCACCCCCGCGGGGGGGTCAAGAGACCCAGTACTTC. The chain employs TRBV18 and TRBJ2-5; 9 bases are shared with TRBD2. The CDR3 consists of 15 residues. The germline gives CDR1 KGHSH, CDR2 LQKENI. Germline trimming cut 3 bases from V and 2 bases from J; bases unmatched to any gene: 4.

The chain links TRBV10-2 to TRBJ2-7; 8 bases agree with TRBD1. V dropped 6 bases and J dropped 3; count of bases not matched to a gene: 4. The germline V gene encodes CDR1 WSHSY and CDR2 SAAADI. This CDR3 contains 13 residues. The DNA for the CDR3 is TGCGCCAGCAGAAACGGACAGGGCTACGAGCAGTACTTC. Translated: CASRNGQGYEQYF.

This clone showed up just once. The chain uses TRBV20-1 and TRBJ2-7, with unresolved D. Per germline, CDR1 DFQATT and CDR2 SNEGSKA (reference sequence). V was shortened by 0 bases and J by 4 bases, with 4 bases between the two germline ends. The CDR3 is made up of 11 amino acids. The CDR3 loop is CSARDAYEQYF. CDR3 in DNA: TGCAGTGCTAGAGATGCTTACGAGCAGTACTTC.

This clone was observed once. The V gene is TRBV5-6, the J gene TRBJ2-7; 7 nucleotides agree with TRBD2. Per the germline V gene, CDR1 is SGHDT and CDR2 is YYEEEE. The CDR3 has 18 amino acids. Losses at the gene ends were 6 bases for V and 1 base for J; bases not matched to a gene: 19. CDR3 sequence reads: CASTDQREKWVPSYEQYF. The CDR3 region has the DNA TGTGCCAGCACGGACCAGCGGGAAAAGTGGGTTCCGTCCTACGAGCAGTACTTC.

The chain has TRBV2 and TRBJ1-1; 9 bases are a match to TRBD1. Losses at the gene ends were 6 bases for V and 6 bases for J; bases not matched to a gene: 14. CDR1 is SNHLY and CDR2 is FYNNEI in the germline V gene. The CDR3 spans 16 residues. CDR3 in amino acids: CASSATGTGRPAEAFF. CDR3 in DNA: TGTGCCAGCAGCGCAACCGGGACAGGGAGGCCGGCTGAAGCTTTCTTT.

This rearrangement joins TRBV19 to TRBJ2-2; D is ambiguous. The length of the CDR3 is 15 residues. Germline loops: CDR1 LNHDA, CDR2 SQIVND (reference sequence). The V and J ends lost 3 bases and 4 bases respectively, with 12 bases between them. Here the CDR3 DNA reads TGTGCCAGTAGTATCATGCGACAACTCACCGGGGAGCTGTTTTTT. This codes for CASSIMRQLTGELFF.

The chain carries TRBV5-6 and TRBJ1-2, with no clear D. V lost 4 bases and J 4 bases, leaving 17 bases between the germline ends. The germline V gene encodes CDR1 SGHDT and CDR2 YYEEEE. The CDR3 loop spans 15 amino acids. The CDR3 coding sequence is TGTGCCAGCAGCAACCAGGACGGAACTCTCTATGGCTACACCTTC. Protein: CASSNQDGTLYGYTF.

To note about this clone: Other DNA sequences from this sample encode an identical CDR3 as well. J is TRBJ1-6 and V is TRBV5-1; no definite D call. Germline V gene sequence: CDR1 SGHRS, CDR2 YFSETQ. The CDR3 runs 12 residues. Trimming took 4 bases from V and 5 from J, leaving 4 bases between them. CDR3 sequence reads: CASSRDNSPLHF. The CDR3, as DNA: TGCGCCAGCAGCCGGGATAATTCACCCCTCCACTTT.

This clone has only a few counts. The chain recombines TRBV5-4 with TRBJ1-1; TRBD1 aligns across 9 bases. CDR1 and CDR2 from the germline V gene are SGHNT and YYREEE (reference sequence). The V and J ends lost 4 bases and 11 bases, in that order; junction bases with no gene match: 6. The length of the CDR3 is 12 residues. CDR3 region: CASSPRDREAFF. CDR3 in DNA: TGTGCCAGCAGCCCTCGGGACAGGGAGGCTTTCTTT.

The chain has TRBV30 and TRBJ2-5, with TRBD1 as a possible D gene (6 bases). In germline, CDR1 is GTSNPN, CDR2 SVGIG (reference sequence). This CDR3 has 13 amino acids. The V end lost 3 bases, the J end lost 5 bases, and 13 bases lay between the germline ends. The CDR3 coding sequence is TGTGCCTGGAGCCTCGGGACAAGGGAGACCCAGTACTTC. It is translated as CAWSLGTRETQYF. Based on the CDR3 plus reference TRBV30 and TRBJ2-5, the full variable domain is SQTIHQWPATLVQPVGSPLSLECTVEGTSNPNLYWYRQAAGRGLQLLFYSVGIGQISSEVPQNLSASRPQDRQFILSSKKLLLSDSGFYLCAWSLGTRETQYFGPGTRLLVL.

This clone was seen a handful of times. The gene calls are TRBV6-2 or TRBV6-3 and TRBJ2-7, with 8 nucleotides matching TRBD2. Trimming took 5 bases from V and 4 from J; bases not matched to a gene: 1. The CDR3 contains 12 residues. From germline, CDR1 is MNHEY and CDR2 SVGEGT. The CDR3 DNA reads TGTGCCAGCAGTCCGGGGGGGTACGAGCAGTACTTC. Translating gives CASSPGGYEQYF.

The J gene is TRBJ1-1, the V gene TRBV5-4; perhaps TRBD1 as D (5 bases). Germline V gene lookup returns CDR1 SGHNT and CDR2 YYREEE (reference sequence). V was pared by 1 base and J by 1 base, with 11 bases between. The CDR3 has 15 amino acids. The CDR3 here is CASSLSQGGNTEAFF. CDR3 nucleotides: TGTGCCAGCAGCTTGTCGCAGGGTGGGAACACTGAAGCTTTCTTT.

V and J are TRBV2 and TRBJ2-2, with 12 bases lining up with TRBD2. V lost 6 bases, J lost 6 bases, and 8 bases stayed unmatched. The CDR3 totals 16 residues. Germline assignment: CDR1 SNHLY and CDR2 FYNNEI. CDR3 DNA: TGTGCCAGCAGCCCCCTAGCGGGAGGGCCGTCCGGGGAGCTGTTTTTT. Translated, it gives CASSPLAGGPSGELFF.

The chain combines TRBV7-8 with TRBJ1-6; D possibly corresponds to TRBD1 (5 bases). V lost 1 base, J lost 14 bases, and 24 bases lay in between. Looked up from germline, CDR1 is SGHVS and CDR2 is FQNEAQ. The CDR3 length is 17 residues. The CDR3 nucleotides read TGTGCCAGCAGCTTAGGGGGGGGACTGCTGGGGTTTAGTTCCCTCCACTTT. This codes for CASSLGGGLLGFSSLHF.

The CDR3 loop is CASSQDSGGTGNTIYF. DNA for the CDR3: TGCGCCAGCAGCCAAGATTCTGGGGGTACTGGAAACACCATATATTTT. The chain links TRBV4-1 to TRBJ1-3; D possibly corresponds to TRBD1 (5 bases). CDR3 length: 16 amino acids. Trimming stripped 0 bases from V and 2 bases from J, with 11 bases between. Germline CDR1 reads MGHRA; CDR2 reads YSYEKL.

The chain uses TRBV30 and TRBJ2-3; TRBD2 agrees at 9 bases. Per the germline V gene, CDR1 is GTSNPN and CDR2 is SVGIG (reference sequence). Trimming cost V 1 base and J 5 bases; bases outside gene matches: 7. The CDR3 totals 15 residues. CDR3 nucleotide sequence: TGTGCCTGGAGTGAGGCGGGAGGGCCTAGAGATACGCAGTATTTT. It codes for CAWSEAGGPRDTQYF.